This T cell receptor beta chain came from a study of shared clonotypes between healthy human individuals. This table comes from immunoSEQ multiplex PCR, and its TCRdb copy is limited to in-frame clones, with some not included. The sample lists fewer than 400,000 clones; about 74% were seen once. Deletions cut 4 bases from V and 5 bases from J, with 8 bases between. Looked up from germline, CDR1 is MNHNS and CDR2 is SASEGT. The CDR3 totals 13 residues. The specimen sequenced was memory CD4+ T cells sorted from blood. Subset specified: CD45RA-negative fraction. The source is a man younger than 45 in good health. The rearrangement joins TRBV6-1 to TRBJ2-2; D possibly corresponds to TRBD1 (6 bases). The CDR3 DNA is TGTGCCAGCAGTGGTGGACAGACCGGGGAGCTGTTTTTT. Amino acid sequence: CASSGGQTGELFF.